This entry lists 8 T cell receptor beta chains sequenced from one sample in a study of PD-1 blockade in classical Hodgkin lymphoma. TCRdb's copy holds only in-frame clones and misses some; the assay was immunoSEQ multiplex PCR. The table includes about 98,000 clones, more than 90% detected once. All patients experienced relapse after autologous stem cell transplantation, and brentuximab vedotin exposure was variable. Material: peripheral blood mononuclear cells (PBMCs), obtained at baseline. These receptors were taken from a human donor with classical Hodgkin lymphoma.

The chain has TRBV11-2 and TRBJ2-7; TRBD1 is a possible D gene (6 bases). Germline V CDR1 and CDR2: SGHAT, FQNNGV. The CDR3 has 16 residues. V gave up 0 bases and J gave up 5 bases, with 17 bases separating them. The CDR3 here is CASSLEGARGRDEQYF. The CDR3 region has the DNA TGTGCCAGCAGCTTAGAGGGGGCGCGAGGTCGTGACGAGCAGTACTTC.

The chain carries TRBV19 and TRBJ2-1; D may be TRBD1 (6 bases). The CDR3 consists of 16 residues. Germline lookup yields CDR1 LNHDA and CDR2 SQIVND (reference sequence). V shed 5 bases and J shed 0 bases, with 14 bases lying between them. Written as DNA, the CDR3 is TGTGCCAGTAGTCTACAGACAGGAGTCTCCTACAATGAGCAGTTCTTC. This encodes CASSLQTGVSYNEQFF.

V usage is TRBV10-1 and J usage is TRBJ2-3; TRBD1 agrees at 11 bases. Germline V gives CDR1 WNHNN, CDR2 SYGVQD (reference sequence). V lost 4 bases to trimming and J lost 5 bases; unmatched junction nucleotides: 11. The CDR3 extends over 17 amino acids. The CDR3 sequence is CASSGTRDRGYLDTQYF. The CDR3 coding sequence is TGCGCCAGCAGTGGAACTCGGGACAGGGGGTACCTAGATACGCAGTATTTT.

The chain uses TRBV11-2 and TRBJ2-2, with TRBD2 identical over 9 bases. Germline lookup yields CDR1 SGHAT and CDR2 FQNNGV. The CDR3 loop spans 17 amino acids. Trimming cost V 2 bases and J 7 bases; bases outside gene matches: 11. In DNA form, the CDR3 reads TGTGCCAGCAGCTTAAGAGGCGGGAGGGCCTTTCACGGGGAGCTGTTTTTT. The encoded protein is CASSLRGGRAFHGELFF.

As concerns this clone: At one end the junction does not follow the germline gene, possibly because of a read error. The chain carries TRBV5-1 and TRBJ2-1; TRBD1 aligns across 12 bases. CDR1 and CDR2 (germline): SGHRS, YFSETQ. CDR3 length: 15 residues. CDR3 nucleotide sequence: TGCGTCAGCAGCTTATCCGGGACAGGGGGCGGGGAGCAGTTCTTC. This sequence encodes CVSSLSGTGGGEQFF.

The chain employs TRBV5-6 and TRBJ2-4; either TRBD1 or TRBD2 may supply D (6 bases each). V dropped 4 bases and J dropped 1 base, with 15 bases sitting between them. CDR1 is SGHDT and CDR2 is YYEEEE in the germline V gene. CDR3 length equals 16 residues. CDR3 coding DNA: TGTGCCAGCAGCATTCCCGAAGGGGGGGCCAAAAACATTCAGTACTTC. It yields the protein CASSIPEGGAKNIQYF.

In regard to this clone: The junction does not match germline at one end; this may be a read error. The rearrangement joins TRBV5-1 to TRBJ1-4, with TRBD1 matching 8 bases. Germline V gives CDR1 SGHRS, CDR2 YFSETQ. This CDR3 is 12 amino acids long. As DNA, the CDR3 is TGCGCCAGCAGCGCCCCCAGGGGGCGCCCGGTTTTT. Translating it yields CASSAPRGRPVF.

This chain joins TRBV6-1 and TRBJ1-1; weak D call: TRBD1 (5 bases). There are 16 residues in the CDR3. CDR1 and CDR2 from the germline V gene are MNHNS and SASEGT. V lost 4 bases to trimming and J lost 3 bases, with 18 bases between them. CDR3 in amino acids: CASSGGLGLRDTEAFF. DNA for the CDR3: TGTGCCAGCAGTGGCGGGCTGGGACTCCGGGACACTGAAGCTTTCTTT.